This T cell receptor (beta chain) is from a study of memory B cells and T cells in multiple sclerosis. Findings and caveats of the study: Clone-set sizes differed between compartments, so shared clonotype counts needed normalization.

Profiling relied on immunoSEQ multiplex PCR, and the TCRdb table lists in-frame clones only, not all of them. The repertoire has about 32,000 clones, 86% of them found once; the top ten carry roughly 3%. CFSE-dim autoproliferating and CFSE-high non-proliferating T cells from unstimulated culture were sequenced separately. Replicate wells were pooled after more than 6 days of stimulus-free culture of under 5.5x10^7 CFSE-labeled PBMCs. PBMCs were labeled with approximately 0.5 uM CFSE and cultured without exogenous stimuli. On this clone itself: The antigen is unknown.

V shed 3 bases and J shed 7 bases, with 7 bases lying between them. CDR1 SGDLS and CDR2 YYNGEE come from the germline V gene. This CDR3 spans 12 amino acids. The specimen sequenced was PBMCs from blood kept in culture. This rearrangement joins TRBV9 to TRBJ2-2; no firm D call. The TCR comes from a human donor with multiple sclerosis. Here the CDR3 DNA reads TGTGCCAGCAGCGCCTACAGCGGGGAGCTGTTTTTT. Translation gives CASSAYSGELFF.